These T cell receptor beta chains were read from a single sample in a study of blood T cells in healthy people across ages. One entry per CDR3 protein results from TCRdb running MiXCR on the 5' RACE reads. Seen here are about 630,000 distinct CDR3 sequences, around a fifth observed once, and the top ten hold 3% to 4%. The sequencing input was blood. These receptor sequences come from a man between 65 and 85 years old in good health. The conserved cysteine and the conserved F or W are not part of the CDR3 here. Fields, in order: CDR3 protein, clone size, J gene, V gene. Rows may omit the clone size; those that give it use once, few, many or a size class.

CDR3: SASDRRYTGELF
size: few
J: TRBJ2-2
V: TRBV20-1

CDR3: SVEDPDAVSYNEQF
size: many
J: TRBJ2-1
V: TRBV29-1

CDR3: ASSEIMGSGYT
size: .
J: TRBJ1-2
V: TRBV5-1

CDR3: ASSSRTETYGYT
size: .
J: TRBJ1-2
V: TRBV7-9

CDR3: ASSSGGDSYNEQF
size: few
J: TRBJ2-1
V: TRBV5-1

CDR3: ASSQTWTGFYEQY
size: few
J: TRBJ2-7
V: TRBV6-9

CDR3: ASSWDGNTKAF
size: .
J: TRBJ1-1
V: TRBV28

CDR3: ASSLSGLGANVLT
size: .
J: TRBJ2-6
V: TRBV11-2

CDR3: ASSAGQGVEQY
size: once
J: .
V: TRBV2

CDR3: ASSWDRGIPYNEQF
size: few
J: TRBJ2-1
V: TRBV7-3

CDR3: SASKQATDTQY
size: .
J: TRBJ2-3
V: TRBV20-1

CDR3: ASSASGSGTDTQY
size: .
J: TRBJ2-3
V: TRBV28

CDR3: SALGLYNEQF
size: few
J: TRBJ2-1
V: TRBV20-1

CDR3: ACRATGYHSTEQF
size: .
J: TRBJ2-1
V: TRBV25-1

CDR3: SVGTGQYEQY
size: few
J: TRBJ2-7
V: TRBV29-1

CDR3: SAETGWETQY
size: once
J: TRBJ2-5
V: TRBV29-1

CDR3: SAGPRANTQY
size: .
J: TRBJ2-3
V: TRBV20-1

CDR3: ASSLDAALSYEQY
size: few
J: TRBJ2-7
V: TRBV7-9

CDR3: ASSLQLGNTEAF
size: .
J: TRBJ1-1
V: TRBV7-2

CDR3: ASSVGDTNTGELF
size: .
J: TRBJ2-2
V: TRBV9

CDR3: ASSLGPAYNEQF
size: .
J: TRBJ2-1
V: TRBV9

CDR3: ASKGGPKTEAF
size: .
J: TRBJ1-1
V: TRBV6-1

CDR3: SARGRGEMETQY
size: few
J: TRBJ2-5
V: TRBV20-1

CDR3: ASSAGQGAQNIQY
size: .
J: TRBJ2-4
V: TRBV6-1

CDR3: ASSKNRDRATEAF
size: .
J: TRBJ1-1
V: TRBV14

CDR3: ASSHGAAQETQY
size: .
J: TRBJ2-5
V: TRBV5-1